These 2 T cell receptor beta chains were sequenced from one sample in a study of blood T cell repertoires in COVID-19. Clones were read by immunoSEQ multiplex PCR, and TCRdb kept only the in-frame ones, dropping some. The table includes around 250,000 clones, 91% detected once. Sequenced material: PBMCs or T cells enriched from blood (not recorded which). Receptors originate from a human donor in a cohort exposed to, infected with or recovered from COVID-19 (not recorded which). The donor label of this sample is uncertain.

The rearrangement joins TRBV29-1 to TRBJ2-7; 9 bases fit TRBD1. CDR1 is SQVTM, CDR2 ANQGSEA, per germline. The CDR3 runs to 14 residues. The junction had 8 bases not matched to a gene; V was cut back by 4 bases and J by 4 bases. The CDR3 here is CSVVLGTGRYEQYF. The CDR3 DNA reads TGCAGCGTTGTTCTAGGGACAGGGAGGTACGAGCAGTACTTC.

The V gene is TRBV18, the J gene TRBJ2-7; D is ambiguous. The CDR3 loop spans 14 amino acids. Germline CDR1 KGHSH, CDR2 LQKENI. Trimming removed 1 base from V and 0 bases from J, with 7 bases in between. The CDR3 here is CASSPQENSYEQYF. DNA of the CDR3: TGTGCCAGCTCACCACAGGAGAACTCCTACGAGCAGTACTTC.